This T cell receptor (beta chain) is from a study of blood T cells in healthy people across ages. Study-level findings and limits: More naive CD4+ cells and higher diversity marked long-lived donors relative to aged donors.

This clonotype has a handful of counts. Its antigen remains unidentified. Combining a sample-barcoded 5' primer with a J-beta primer mix, a second PCR ran for roughly 7 to 11 cycles. Via MiXCR, TCRdb re-called the 5' RACE reads, giving one row per CDR3 protein. The table lists about 680,000 distinct CDR3 sequences, around 45% of them singletons. Per sample, extraction of total RNA gave at least 5 micrograms in every case. Germline V lookup: CDR1 DFQATT, CDR2 SNEGSKA (reference sequence). Germline trimming cut 0 bases from V and 0 bases from J; bases unmatched to any gene: 3. The CDR3 runs 16 residues. Sequences were obtained from blood. The chain links TRBV20-1 to TRBJ2-1; 9 positions match TRBD2. This clonotype originated in a woman aged 55-70 years in good health. This CDR3 reads CSARDPTSGSYNEQFF. The CDR3 nucleotides read TGCAGTGCTAGAGACCCGACTAGCGGCTCCTACAATGAGCAGTTCTTC.